These 24 T cell receptor beta chains were sequenced from one sample in a study of T cell clusters in autoimmune cytopenias. TRB was amplified from about 250 ng of peripheral blood genomic DNA per sample. Multiplex touch-down PCR amplified TRB using TRB-A and TRB-B pools in one tube. TCRdb reprocessed the multiplex PCR reads, keeping one entry per CDR3 protein, no DNA. The ten top clones account for over 15%, within a sample of some 6,000 distinct CDR3 sequences. The material sequenced was peripheral blood. These TCRs come from a human donor with an autoimmune cytopenia or autoimmune hepatitis (not recorded which).

V is TRBV4-2 and J is TRBJ2-1; the TCRdb D gene call, TRBD1, has no DNA to confirm it. This CDR3 comprises 14 residues. Germline values: CDR1 LGHNA, CDR2 YNFKEQ. The CDR3 is CASSQGWGANEQFF.

This clonotype ranks as medium-sized in terms of frequency. The chain combines TRBV27 with TRBJ2-2. This CDR3 spans 12 amino acids. Per germline, CDR1 MNHEY and CDR2 SMNVEV (reference sequence). The CDR3 sequence is CASSLHTGELFF.

This clonotype is labeled medium-sized based on frequency. This chain uses TRBV6-1 with TRBJ2-7; with no DNA, the TCRdb D assignment of TRBD2 cannot be verified. There are 14 residues in the CDR3. Germline V CDR1 and CDR2: MNHNS, SASEGT. CDR3 region: CASSPGLAGFEQYF.

According to its frequency, this clonotype is medium-sized. The V and J genes are TRBV19 and TRBJ2-1; there is no DNA to check the TCRdb D call of TRBD1. The CDR3 has 16 residues. CDR1 is LNHDA and CDR2 is SQIVND in the germline V gene (reference sequence). The CDR3 spells CASSTPGGLPYNEQFF. The full variable domain, its missing parts supplied by reference TRBV19 and TRBJ2-1, is DGGITQSPKYLFRKEGQNVTLSCEQNLNHDAMYWYRQDPGQGLRLIYYSQIVNDFQKGDIAEGYSVSREKKESFPLTVTSAQKNPTAFYLCASSTPGGLPYNEQFFGPGTRLTVL.

The V and J genes are TRBV6-1 and TRBJ1-1; checking the TCRdb D call of TRBD1 is not possible without DNA. CDR3 length: 14 residues. From germline, CDR1 is MNHNS and CDR2 SASEGT. The CDR3 sequence: CASSTRGGNTEAFF.

The V gene is TRBV4-3, the J gene TRBJ2-6; the TRBD1 assignment by TCRdb is unverifiable without DNA. CDR3 length: 16 residues. The germline gives CDR1 LGHNA, CDR2 YSLEER. CDR3 loop: CASSTQTGTGANVLTF.

By frequency, this clonotype is medium-sized (0.01 to 0.1%). The chain recombines TRBV29-1 with TRBJ2-7; TCRdb selects TRBD1, and the lack of DNA leaves this call unchecked. The germline CDR1 and CDR2 sequences are SQVTM and ANQGSEA. The CDR3 is made up of 13 amino acids. The CDR3 reads CSGRQGLAYEQYF.

According to its frequency, this clonotype is medium-sized. This sequence joins TRBV19 and TRBJ2-3; as DNA is missing, the TRBD1 call by TCRdb cannot be tested. From germline, CDR1 is LNHDA and CDR2 SQIVND (reference sequence). The CDR3 extends over 18 amino acids. The CDR3 spells CASSKSAGGDFRTDTQYF.

This clonotype is classed as medium-sized (0.01 to 0.1%) by frequency. The rearrangement links TRBV19 to TRBJ1-6. This CDR3 spans 15 amino acids. The germline V gene has CDR1 LNHDA and CDR2 SQIVND (reference sequence). CDR3 loop: CASSFGPGGNSPLHF.

V and J are TRBV20-1 and TRBJ1-5. The CDR3 length is 14 residues. Looked up from germline, CDR1 is DFQATT and CDR2 is SNEGSKA (reference sequence). CDR3 sequence: CSARPEAGNQLQHF.

By frequency, this clonotype is medium-sized. V usage is TRBV6-5 and J usage is TRBJ2-3. CDR3 size: 16 residues. CDR1 and CDR2 (germline): MNHEY, SVGAGI. The CDR3 spells CASSYESASRTDTQYF.

This clonotype is deemed medium-sized by its frequency. J is TRBJ2-3 and V is TRBV6-2 or TRBV6-3. Germline CDR1 reads MNHEY; CDR2 reads SVGEGT. CDR3 length equals 13 residues. CDR3 amino acids: CASSGANTDTQYF.

This chain joins TRBV6-2 or TRBV6-3 and TRBJ2-1; no DNA is available, so the TRBD1 call from TCRdb remains unchecked. Germline V gene data show CDR1 as MNHEY and CDR2 as SVGEGT. The CDR3 sequence is 18 residues long. The CDR3 region is CASSYAQGGRGVHNEQFF.

The V gene is TRBV19, the J gene TRBJ2-5; TCRdb reports TRBD1, a call that lacks DNA to check it against. The CDR3 length is 14 residues. Germline V lookup: CDR1 LNHDA, CDR2 SQIVND (reference sequence). The CDR3 reads CASSPGTGWKTQYF.

V and J are TRBV12-3 or TRBV12-4 and TRBJ2-6; TCRdb's D call of TRBD1 is untestable without DNA. The CDR3 runs 21 residues. This chain's CDR3 is CASSPFLNRQGGGPGANVLTF.

This sequence joins TRBV14 and TRBJ1-4. CDR1 is SGHDN, CDR2 FVKESK, per germline. The CDR3 consists of 13 residues. The CDR3 protein is CASSRTHKEKLFF.

This rearrangement joins TRBV5-4 to TRBJ2-4. Germline CDR1 and CDR2: SGHNT and YYREEE (reference sequence). The CDR3 has 16 amino acids. CDR3: CASSLDGFGFKNIQYF.

This chain joins TRBV15 and TRBJ1-1. Per germline, CDR1 LNHNV and CDR2 YYDKDF (reference sequence). This CDR3 region has 14 residues. The CDR3 loop is CATSRDQANTEAFF.

Judged by frequency, this clonotype is medium-sized (0.01 to 0.1%). The CDR3 sequence is CASSLDRVGDYEQYF. The chain carries TRBV6-5 and TRBJ2-7; as DNA is missing, the TRBD1 call by TCRdb cannot be tested. The CDR3 is 15 residues long. Germline CDR1 and CDR2: MNHEY and SVGAGI.

J is TRBJ1-2 and V is TRBV7-2; with no DNA, the TCRdb D assignment of TRBD1 cannot be verified. The CDR3 extends over 13 amino acids. Germline-derived CDR1 and CDR2 are SGHTA and FQGNSA. The CDR3 sequence is CASSLDNNYGYTF.

Considering frequency, this clonotype is medium-sized. The gene calls are TRBV5-1 and TRBJ2-3; no DNA is available, so the TRBD2 call from TCRdb remains unchecked. This CDR3 is 15 amino acids long. Germline lookup yields CDR1 SGHRS and CDR2 YFSETQ. The CDR3 sequence: CASSLAGGVGDTQYF.

This clonotype is identified as medium-sized from frequency. J is TRBJ2-3 and V is TRBV18; TCRdb calls TRBD2, which cannot be checked without DNA. The CDR3 has 16 residues. CDR1 is KGHSH and CDR2 is LQKENI in the germline V gene. CDR3 region: CASSPWDYPSADTQYF.

This chain joins TRBV20-1 and TRBJ2-6; TCRdb names TRBD2, which stays unverified in the absence of DNA. Germline V gene data show CDR1 as DFQATT and CDR2 as SNEGSKA (reference sequence). The CDR3 has 17 amino acids. CDR3 amino acids: CSARAFRPGEGANVLTF.

V and J are TRBV4-2 and TRBJ1-1. Germline CDR1 reads LGHNA; CDR2 reads YNFKEQ. CDR3 size: 14 residues. The CDR3 here is CASSQGVMNTEAFF.